The 12 T cell receptor beta chains listed next were all sequenced from one sample in a study of neurological immune-mediated disorders. TCRdb redid the calling of the 5' RACE reads with MiXCR, one entry per CDR3 protein. The table has 40,000 or so distinct CDR3 sequences, about 3.3% seen once. The time point denotes: longitudinal time-point 1 (baseline). The sample comprised PBMCs. The receptors derive from a woman aged 60-75 years with multiple sclerosis.

The sample holds many counts of this clonotype. The chain combines TRBV20-1 with TRBJ1-6; D is ambiguous. The germline V gene encodes CDR1 DFQATT and CDR2 SNEGSKA (reference sequence). This CDR3 is 13 amino acids long. V shed 0 bases and J shed 7 bases, with 7 bases lying between them. Here the CDR3 reads CSARDPRNSPLHF. In DNA form, the CDR3 reads TGCAGTGCTAGAGACCCTAGGAATTCACCCCTCCACTTT.

This clonotype was seen ten or more times. The chain carries TRBV14 and TRBJ2-7; D possibly corresponds to TRBD2 (6 bases). V was trimmed by 4 bases and J by 3 bases, leaving 19 bases between them. Germline-derived CDR1 and CDR2 are SGHDN and FVKESK. The CDR3 sequence is 16 residues long. The CDR3 here is CASSPPRQGGFYEQYF. CDR3 nucleotides: TGTGCCAGCAGCCCACCTAGGCAGGGAGGATTCTACGAGCAGTACTTC.

This clonotype was seen ten or more times. V usage is TRBV6-6 and J usage is TRBJ1-2; no clear D. The germline V gene has CDR1 MNHNY and CDR2 SVGAGI (reference sequence). The V and J ends lost 7 bases and 4 bases respectively, with 16 bases between them. The CDR3 totals 14 residues. The CDR3 nucleotides are TGTGCCAGCAACCTAGGAGGGAGTTTCTATGGCTACACCTTC. It encodes CASNLGGSFYGYTF.

This clonotype was counted ten times or more. This rearrangement joins TRBV5-1 to TRBJ1-4, with 9 positions matching TRBD1. The germline gives CDR1 SGHRS, CDR2 YFSETQ. The CDR3 totals 16 residues. With V trimmed by 2 bases and J by 4 bases, 6 bases remained unmatched. This CDR3 is CASSFAPGQGNEKLFF. The CDR3 coding sequence is TGCGCCAGCAGCTTCGCTCCGGGACAGGGTAATGAAAAACTGTTTTTT. Based on the CDR3 plus reference TRBV5-1 and TRBJ1-4, the full variable domain is KAGVTQTPRYLIKTRGQQVTLSCSPISGHRSVSWYQQTPGQGLQFLFEYFSETQRNKGNFPGRFSGRQFSNSRSEMNVSTLELGDSALYLCASSFAPGQGNEKLFFGSGTQLSVL.

Many counts were recorded for this clonotype. CDR3 DNA sequence: TGTGCCAGCAGCCCCGGGACAGGGAAGGGATACGAGCAGTACTTC. Protein sequence: CASSPGTGKGYEQYF. J is TRBJ2-7 and V is TRBV7-7, with 9 positions matching TRBD1. The CDR3 totals 15 residues. Germline V gene data show CDR1 as SSHAT and CDR2 as FNYEAQ (reference sequence). The V segment lost 5 bases and the J segment 4 bases; nucleotides outside the gene matches: 9. The whole variable domain, remainder taken from reference TRBV7-7 and TRBJ2-7, is GAGVSQSPRYKVTKRGQDVTLRCDPISSHATLYWYQQALGQGPEFLTYFNYEAQPDKSGLPSDRFSAERPEGSISTLTIQRTEQRDSAMYRCASSPGTGKGYEQYFGPGTRLTVT.

As for this clonotype: A much larger clone is a single base away; this may be a read error. The V and J genes are TRBV5-1 and TRBJ2-2; D not resolved. CDR3 length: 12 amino acids. Germline loops: CDR1 SGHRS, CDR2 YFSETQ. The CDR3 region is CDSIGNTGELFF. For the CDR3, the DNA is TGCGACAGCATTGGTAACACCGGGGAGCTGTTTTTT.

The chain recombines TRBV18 with TRBJ2-7, with D perhaps matching TRBD1 (5 bases). CDR1 and CDR2 (germline): KGHSH, LQKENI. The CDR3 totals 16 residues. Trimming shortened V by 1 base and J by 2 bases, and 15 bases separated the two germline ends. The CDR3 DNA follows: TGTGCCAGCTCACCACTCGGACAAGGTCAAACCTACGAGCAGTACTTC. Amino acid sequence: CASSPLGQGQTYEQYF.

There are many counts of this clonotype. This chain connects TRBV5-1 to TRBJ1-4; D remains ambiguous. Trimming took 0 bases from V and 7 from J, leaving 10 bases between them. The CDR3 totals 14 residues. The germline V gene encodes CDR1 SGHRS and CDR2 YFSETQ. The CDR3 region is CASSLGPVSEKLFF. CDR3 nucleotide sequence: TGCGCCAGCAGCTTGGGGCCAGTGAGTGAAAAACTGTTTTTT.

This clonotype was picked up many times. This chain connects TRBV12-3 or TRBV12-4 to TRBJ1-2; D uncertain. Trimming took 7 bases from V and 1 from J, leaving 7 bases between them. This CDR3 spans 12 amino acids. CDR3 in amino acids: CASTGDNYGYTF. In DNA, the CDR3 is TGTGCCAGCACGGGAGATAACTATGGCTACACCTTC.

This clonotype was seen at least ten times. The chain employs TRBV15 and TRBJ2-3; the match to TRBD1 covers 10 bases. V lost 0 bases to trimming and J lost 4 bases; unmatched junction nucleotides: 4. The CDR3 runs 16 residues. Germline values: CDR1 LNHNV, CDR2 YYDKDF (reference sequence). The CDR3 here is CATSRDWGQGSDTQYF. The CDR3 DNA is TGTGCCACCAGCAGAGATTGGGGACAGGGGTCAGATACGCAGTATTTT.

This clonotype was detected many times. Being one base from a much bigger clone, this may be a read error. This likely comes from a read error, as the CDR3 has no conserved phenylalanine or tryptophan at its end. V and J are TRBV12-3 or TRBV12-4 and TRBJ1-2, with D perhaps matching TRBD1 (6 bases). CDR3 length: 14 amino acids. V lost 3 bases, J lost 7 bases, and 15 bases lay in between. The CDR3 region has the DNA TGTGCCAGCAGTTTTTCTTGGGGGCGGGCTGGCTACACCTGC. Its protein is CASSFSWGRAGYTC.

This clonotype has ten or more counts. V is TRBV6-6 and J is TRBJ2-3; 7 nucleotides align to TRBD2. The CDR3 runs 16 residues. V was clipped by 6 bases and J by 2 bases; unmatched bases: 11. The germline V gene has CDR1 MNHNY and CDR2 SVGAGI (reference sequence). CDR3 DNA sequence: TGTGCCAGCAGGGGTCCTCTAGCGGACTCCACAGATACGCAGTATTTT. It codes for CASRGPLADSTDTQYF.